The rows below give T cell receptor beta chains drawn from one sample of a study of blood T cell repertoires in COVID-19. This table comes from immunoSEQ multiplex PCR, and its TCRdb copy is limited to in-frame clones, with some not included. The sample shows roughly 140,000 clones, 75% to 90% of them seen only once. Sequencing was done on a sample of peripheral blood. The receptors stem from a woman of 80 years or more with acute or convalescent COVID-19. Each CDR3 is given with its conserved first and last residue. D genes are given only for firm matches. Clone size is given for some rows only: seen once, a few or many times, or a class if the clone is expanded.

clone_size,v_call,d_call,j_call,cdr3_length,cdr3_nt,cdr3_aa
NA,TRBV27,NA,TRBJ2-1,13,TGTGCCAGCAGTCTAAGCTCCTACAATGAGCAGTTCTTC,CASSLSSYNEQFF
NA,TRBV30,TRBD2,TRBJ2-7,15,TGTGCCTGGAGTCCGAGATTGAGCGGGAGCTACGAGCAGTACTTC,CAWSPRLSGSYEQYF
NA,TRBV7-9,NA,TRBJ2-5,13,TGTGCCAGCAGCTACGGTCTCCCGGAGACCCAGTACTTC,CASSYGLPETQYF
NA,TRBV4-1,NA,TRBJ1-5,15,TGCGCCAGCAGCCAAGAAGGGACTCGTTATCAGCCCCAGCATTTT,CASSQEGTRYQPQHF
NA,TRBV24-1,NA,TRBJ1-2,14,TGTGCCACCAGTGATAGGTGGACAGCCGATGGCTACACCTTC,CATSDRWTADGYTF
NA,TRBV5-1,NA,TRBJ1-1,13,TGCGCCAGCAGACTGTCAGGGGCCACTGAAGCTTTCTTT,CASRLSGATEAFF
NA,TRBV28,TRBD2,TRBJ2-7,18,TGTGCCAGCAGTTTTAGACTAGCGGGAGAAGACAGCTCCTACGAGCAGTACTTC,CASSFRLAGEDSSYEQYF
NA,TRBV19,TRBD2,TRBJ2-7,14,TGTGCCAGTAGTATTTCGGGGGGGCTGCGCGAGCAGTACTTC,CASSISGGLREQYF
NA,TRBV19,TRBD1,TRBJ1-2,18,TGTGCCACCGAATTTGTTGGACAGGGATCGTCTCTCGGCTATGGCTACACCTTC,CATEFVGQGSSLGYGYTF
NA,TRBV5-4,NA,TRBJ2-1,14,TGTGCCAGCAGCTTCCGTATCGAGGTCGATGAGCAGTTCTTC,CASSFRIEVDEQFF
few,TRBV28,TRBD2,TRBJ2-7,17,TGTGCCAGCAGTTTAAGGGGCGGGTTAGCGGGAGGTAGCGAGCAGTACTTC,CASSLRGGLAGGSEQYF